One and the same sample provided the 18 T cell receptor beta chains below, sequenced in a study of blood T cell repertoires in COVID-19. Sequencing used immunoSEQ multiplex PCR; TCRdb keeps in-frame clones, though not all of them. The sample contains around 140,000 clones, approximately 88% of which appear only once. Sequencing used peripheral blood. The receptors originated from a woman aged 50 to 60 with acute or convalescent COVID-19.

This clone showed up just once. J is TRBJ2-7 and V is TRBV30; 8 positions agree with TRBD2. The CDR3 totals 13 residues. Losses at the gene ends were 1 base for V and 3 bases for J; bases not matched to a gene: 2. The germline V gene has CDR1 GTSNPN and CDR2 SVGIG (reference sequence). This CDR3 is CAWSATSGYEQYF. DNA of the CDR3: TGTGCCTGGAGTGCCACTAGCGGCTACGAGCAGTACTTC.

The CDR3 spells CASSTTGQGGEKLFF. In DNA form, the CDR3 reads TGTGCCAGTAGTACCACAGGACAGGGGGGTGAAAAACTGTTTTTT. V gene TRBV19 combines with J gene TRBJ1-4, with 10 bases lining up with TRBD1. Per germline, CDR1 LNHDA and CDR2 SQIVND (reference sequence). The J segment lost 7 bases and the V segment lost 4 bases, leaving 6 bases of the junction unmatched. This CDR3 is 15 amino acids long.

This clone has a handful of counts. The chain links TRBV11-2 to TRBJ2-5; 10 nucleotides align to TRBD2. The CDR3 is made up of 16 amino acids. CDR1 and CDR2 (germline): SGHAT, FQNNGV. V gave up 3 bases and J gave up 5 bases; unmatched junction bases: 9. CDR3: CASSLLAGGVLETQYF. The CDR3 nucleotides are TGTGCCAGCAGCTTGTTAGCGGGAGGAGTTCTGGAGACCCAGTACTTC.

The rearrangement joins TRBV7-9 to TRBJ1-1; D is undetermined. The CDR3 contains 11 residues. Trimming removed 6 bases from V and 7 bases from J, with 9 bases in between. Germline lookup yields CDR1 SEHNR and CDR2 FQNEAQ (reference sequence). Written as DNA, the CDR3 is TGTGCCAGCAGTGGAACAGTTGAAGCTTTCTTT. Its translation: CASSGTVEAFF.

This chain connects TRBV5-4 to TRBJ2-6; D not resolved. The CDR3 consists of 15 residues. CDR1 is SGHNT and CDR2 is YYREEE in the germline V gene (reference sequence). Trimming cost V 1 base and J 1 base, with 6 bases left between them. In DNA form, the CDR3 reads TGTGCCAGCAGCTTGTCTCTTTCTGGGGCCAACGTCCTGACTTTC. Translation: CASSLSLSGANVLTF.

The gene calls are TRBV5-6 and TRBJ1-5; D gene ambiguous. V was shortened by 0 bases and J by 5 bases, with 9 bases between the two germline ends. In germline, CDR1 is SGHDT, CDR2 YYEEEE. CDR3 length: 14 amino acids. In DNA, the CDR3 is TGTGCCAGCAGCTTGGTAGGGAGCGATCAGCCCCAGCATTTT. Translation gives CASSLVGSDQPQHF.

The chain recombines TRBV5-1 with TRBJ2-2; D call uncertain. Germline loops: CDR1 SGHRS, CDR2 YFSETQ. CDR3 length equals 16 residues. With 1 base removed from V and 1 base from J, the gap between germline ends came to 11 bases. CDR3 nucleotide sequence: TGCGCCAGCAGCTTGACGCCAGCGATGAACACCGGGGAGCTGTTTTTT. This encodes CASSLTPAMNTGELFF.

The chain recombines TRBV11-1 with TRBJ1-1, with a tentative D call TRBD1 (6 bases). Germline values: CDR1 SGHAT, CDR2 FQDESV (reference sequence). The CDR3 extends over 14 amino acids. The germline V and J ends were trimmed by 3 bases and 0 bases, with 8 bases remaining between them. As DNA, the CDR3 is TGTGCCAGCAGCTTCCAGGGGTTGAACACTGAAGCTTTCTTT. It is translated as CASSFQGLNTEAFF.

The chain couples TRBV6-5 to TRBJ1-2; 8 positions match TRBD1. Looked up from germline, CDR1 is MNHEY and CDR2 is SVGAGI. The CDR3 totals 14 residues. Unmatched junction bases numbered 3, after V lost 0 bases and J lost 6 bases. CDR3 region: CASSYSDRVNGYTF. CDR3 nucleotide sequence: TGTGCCAGCAGTTACTCGGACAGGGTGAATGGCTACACCTTC.

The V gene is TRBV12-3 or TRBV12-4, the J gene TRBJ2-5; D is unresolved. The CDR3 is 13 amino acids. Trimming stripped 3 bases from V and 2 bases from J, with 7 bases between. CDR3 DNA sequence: TGTGCCAGCAGTTTTCGAGGTCAAGAGACCCAGTACTTC. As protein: CASSFRGQETQYF.

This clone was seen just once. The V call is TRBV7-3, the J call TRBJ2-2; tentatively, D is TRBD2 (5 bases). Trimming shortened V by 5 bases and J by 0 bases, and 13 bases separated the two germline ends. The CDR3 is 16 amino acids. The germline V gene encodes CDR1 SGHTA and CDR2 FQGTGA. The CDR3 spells CASSEEALPNTGELFF. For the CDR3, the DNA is TGTGCCAGCAGCGAGGAGGCCCTCCCGAACACCGGGGAGCTGTTTTTT.

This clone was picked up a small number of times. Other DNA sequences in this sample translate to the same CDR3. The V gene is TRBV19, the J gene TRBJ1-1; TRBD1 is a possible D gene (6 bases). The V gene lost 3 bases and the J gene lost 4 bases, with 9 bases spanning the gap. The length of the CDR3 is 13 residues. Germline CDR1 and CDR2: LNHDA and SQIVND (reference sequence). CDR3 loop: CASSIQGSTEAFF. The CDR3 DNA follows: TGTGCCAGTAGTATTCAGGGGAGCACTGAAGCTTTCTTT.

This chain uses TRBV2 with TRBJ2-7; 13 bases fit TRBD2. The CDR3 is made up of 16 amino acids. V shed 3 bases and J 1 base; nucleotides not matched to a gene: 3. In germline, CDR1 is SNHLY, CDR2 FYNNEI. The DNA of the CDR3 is TGTGCCAGCAGTGAGGGACTAGCGGGGACTTCCTACGAGCAGTACTTC. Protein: CASSEGLAGTSYEQYF.

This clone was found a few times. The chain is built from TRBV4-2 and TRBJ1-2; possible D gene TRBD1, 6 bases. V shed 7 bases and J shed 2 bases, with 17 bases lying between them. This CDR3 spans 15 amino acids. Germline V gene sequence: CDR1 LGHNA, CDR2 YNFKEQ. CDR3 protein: CASNLEPGQNYGYTF. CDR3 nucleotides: TGTGCCAGCAACCTGGAGCCTGGACAGAACTATGGCTACACCTTC.

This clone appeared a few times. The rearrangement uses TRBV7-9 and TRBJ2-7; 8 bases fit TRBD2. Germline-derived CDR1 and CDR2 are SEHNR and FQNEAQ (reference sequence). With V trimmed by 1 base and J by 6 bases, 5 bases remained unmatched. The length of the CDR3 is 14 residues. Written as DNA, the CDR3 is TGTGCCAGCAGCTTAGATCTAGCGGGTGGCGAGCAGTACTTC. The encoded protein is CASSLDLAGGEQYF. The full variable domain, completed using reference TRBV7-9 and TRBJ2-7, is DTGVSQNPRHKITKRGQNVTFRCDPISEHNRLYWYRQTLGQGPEFLTYFQNEAQLEKSRLLSDRFSAERPKGSFSTLEIQRTEQGDSAMYLCASSLDLAGGEQYFGPGTRLTVT.

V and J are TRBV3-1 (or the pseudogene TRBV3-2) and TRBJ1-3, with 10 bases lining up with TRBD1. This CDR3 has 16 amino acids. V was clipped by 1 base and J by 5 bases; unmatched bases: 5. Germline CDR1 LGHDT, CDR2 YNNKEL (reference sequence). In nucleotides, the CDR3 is TGTGCCAGCAGCCAAGGCATGGGACAGGGGAGAAACACCATATATTTT. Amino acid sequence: CASSQGMGQGRNTIYF.

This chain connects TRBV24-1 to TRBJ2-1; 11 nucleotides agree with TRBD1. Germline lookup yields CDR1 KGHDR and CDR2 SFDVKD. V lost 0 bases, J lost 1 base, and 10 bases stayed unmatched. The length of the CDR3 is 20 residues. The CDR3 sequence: CATSDLGDRGRGVSYNEQFF. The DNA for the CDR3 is TGTGCCACCAGTGATTTGGGGGACAGGGGGAGAGGTGTTTCCTACAATGAGCAGTTCTTC.

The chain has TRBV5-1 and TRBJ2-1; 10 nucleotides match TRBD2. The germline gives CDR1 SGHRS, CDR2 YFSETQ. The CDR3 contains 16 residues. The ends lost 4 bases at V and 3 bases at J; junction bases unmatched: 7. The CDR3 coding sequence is TGCGCCAGCAGCCAGAGGACTAGCGGAGGCTACAATGAGCAGTTCTTC. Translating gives CASSQRTSGGYNEQFF.